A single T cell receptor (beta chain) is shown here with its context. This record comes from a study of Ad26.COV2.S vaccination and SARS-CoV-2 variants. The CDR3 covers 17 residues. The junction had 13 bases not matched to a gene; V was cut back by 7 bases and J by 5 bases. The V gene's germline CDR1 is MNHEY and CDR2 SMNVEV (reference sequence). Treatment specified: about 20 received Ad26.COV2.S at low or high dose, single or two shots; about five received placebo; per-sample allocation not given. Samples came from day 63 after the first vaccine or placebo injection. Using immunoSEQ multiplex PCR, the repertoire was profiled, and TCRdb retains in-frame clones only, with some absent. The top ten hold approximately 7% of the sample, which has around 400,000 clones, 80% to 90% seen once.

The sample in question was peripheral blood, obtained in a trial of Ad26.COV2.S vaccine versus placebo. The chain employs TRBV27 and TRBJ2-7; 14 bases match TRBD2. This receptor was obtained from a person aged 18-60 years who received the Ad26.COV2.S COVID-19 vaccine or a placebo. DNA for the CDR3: TGTGCCAGCAAGTTAGCCTCCGGGACTAGCGGGAGAAACGAGCAGTACTTC. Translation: CASKLASGTSGRNEQYF.